This T cell receptor beta chain was sequenced during a study of T-cell memory formation after mild COVID-19. Germline CDR1 reads MNHEY; CDR2 reads SVGAGI. This CDR3 contains 14 residues. With 2 bases removed from V and 11 bases from J, the gap between germline ends came to 13 bases. From the 5' RACE reads, TCRdb called clonotypes with MiXCR, one entry per CDR3 protein. The sample has 350,000 or so distinct CDR3 sequences, under 25% seen once. In its sample, this clonotype was seen a few times. This sequence originates from a man between 18 and 35 years old who had mild COVID-19 (a few samples of this study predate the infection). Cell type and time point are not known. Sequenced: PBMCs or a T cell subset sorted from them (not recorded which). The V call is TRBV6-5, the J call TRBJ1-6, with D perhaps matching TRBD1 (5 bases). The CDR3 region is CASSYPGTFAPLHF. CDR3 DNA sequence: TGTGCCAGCAGTTACCCGGGGACTTTCGCACCCCTCCACTTT.